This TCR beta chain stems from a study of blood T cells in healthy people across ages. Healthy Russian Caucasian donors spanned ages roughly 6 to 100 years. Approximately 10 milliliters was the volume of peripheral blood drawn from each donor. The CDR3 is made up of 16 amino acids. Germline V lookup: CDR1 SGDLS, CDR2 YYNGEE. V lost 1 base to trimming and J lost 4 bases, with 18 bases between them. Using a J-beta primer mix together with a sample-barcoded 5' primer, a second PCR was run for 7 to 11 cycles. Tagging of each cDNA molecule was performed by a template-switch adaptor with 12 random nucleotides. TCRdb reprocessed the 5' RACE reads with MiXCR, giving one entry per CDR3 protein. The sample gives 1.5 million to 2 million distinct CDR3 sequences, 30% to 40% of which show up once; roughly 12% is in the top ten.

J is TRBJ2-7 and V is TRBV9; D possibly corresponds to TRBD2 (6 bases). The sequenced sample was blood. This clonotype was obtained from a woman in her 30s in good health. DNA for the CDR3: TGTGCCAGCAGCGTAAGCCGGACGGGGGAAATATACGAGCAGTACTTC. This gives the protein CASSVSRTGEIYEQYF.